This T cell receptor beta chain was captured by sequencing in a study of shared clonotypes between healthy human individuals. None of the donors, who were healthy HIV-negative adults, had recently had acute infections or vaccinations. From CD4+ cells came CD45RA+ naive and CD45RA-negative memory subsets. From germline, CDR1 is SGHNT and CDR2 YYREEE (reference sequence). This CDR3 spans 14 amino acids. The V and J ends lost 0 bases and 0 bases respectively, with 6 bases between them. Authors' methods: ImmunoSEQ yielded junction-only sequences lacking quality scores, so filtering differed. Assay used: immunoSEQ multiplex PCR; TCRdb lists only in-frame clones, some missing. Clonal size and the V and J genes are those of that table, whereas D and trimming came from the DNA. The repertoire holds a few million clones, with 90% to 96% as singletons.

Sequencing input: naive CD4+ T cells sorted from blood. Subset denoted: CD45RA+ positively selected. V usage is TRBV5-4 and J usage is TRBJ1-1; D unclear. The receptor was isolated from a young man in good health. CDR3 nucleotide sequence: TGTGCCAGCAGCTTGGGGATGGTGAACACTGAAGCTTTCTTT. Protein sequence: CASSLGMVNTEAFF.